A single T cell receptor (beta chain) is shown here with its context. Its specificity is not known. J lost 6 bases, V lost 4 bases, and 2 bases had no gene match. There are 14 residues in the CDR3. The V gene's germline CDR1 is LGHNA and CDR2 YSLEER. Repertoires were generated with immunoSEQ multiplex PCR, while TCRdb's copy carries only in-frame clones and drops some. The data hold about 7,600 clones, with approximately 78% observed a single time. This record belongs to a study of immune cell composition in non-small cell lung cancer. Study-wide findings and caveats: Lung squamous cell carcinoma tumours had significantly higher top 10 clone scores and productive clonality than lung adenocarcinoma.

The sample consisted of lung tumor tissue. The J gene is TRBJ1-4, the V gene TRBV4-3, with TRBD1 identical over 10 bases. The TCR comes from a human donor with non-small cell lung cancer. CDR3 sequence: CASSPDRGYEKLFF. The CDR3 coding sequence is TGCGCCAGCAGCCCGGACAGGGGGTATGAAAAACTGTTTTTT.